Each of the 31 T cell receptor beta chains below was sequenced from the same sample in a study of cytomegalovirus exposure and HLA in healthy donors. The PCR ran on 60 Vbeta and 13 Jbeta primers. Here immunoSEQ multiplex PCR was the method, and the copy in TCRdb shows in-frame clones only, minus some. Found here are roughly 180,000 clones, more than 60% of them singletons; the top ten hold about 7.7%. The sequenced sample was PBMCs. These TCRs come from a woman aged 40 to 50 in good health and CMV-seropositive.

The CDR3, as DNA: TGTGCCAGCAGTGACCCCCGGGGGGTCTACAATGAGCAGTTCTTC. This sequence encodes CASSDPRGVYNEQFF. V usage is TRBV25-1 and J usage is TRBJ2-1; 7 positions match TRBD2. CDR1 and CDR2 (germline): MGHDK, SYGVNS. This CDR3 is built from 15 residues. V trimming: 3 bases; J trimming: 3 bases; junction bases outside the gene matches: 5.

The chain joins TRBV16 to TRBJ1-1, with D uncertain. V was pared by 0 bases and J by 1 base, with 6 bases between. Germline V CDR1 and CDR2: KGHSY, FQNENV. The CDR3 extends over 14 amino acids. The DNA of the CDR3 is TGTGCCAGCAGCCAATCACCAGGGAACACTGAAGCTTTCTTT. Protein product: CASSQSPGNTEAFF.

This rearrangement joins TRBV18 to TRBJ1-5, with 7 positions matching TRBD1. Germline-derived CDR1 and CDR2 are KGHSH and LQKENI. This CDR3 has 14 amino acids. V was pared by 6 bases and J by 2 bases, with 4 bases of the junction left unmatched. CDR3 amino acids: CASSHDRGNQPQHF. The CDR3 DNA sequence: TGTGCCAGCTCGCACGACAGGGGCAATCAGCCCCAGCATTTT.

The V call is TRBV15, the J call TRBJ2-3, with D possibly being TRBD2 (5 bases). Trimming shortened V by 1 base and J by 0 bases, and 14 bases separated the two germline ends. The CDR3 has 17 residues. From germline, CDR1 is LNHNV and CDR2 YYDKDF (reference sequence). CDR3 in DNA: TGTGCCACCAGCAGAGCCATAAGCGGAAGAAGCACAGATACGCAGTATTTT. Its protein is CATSRAISGRSTDTQYF.

This chain links TRBV6-1 with TRBJ2-1; TRBD1 might be the D (5 bases). CDR1 MNHNS and CDR2 SASEGT come from the germline V gene. CDR3 length: 15 residues. The germline V and J ends were trimmed by 2 bases and 7 bases, with 15 bases remaining between them. CDR3 nucleotide sequence: TGTGCCAGCAGTGAACCGCGCCAGGGATCGAATGAGCAGTTCTTC. Protein product: CASSEPRQGSNEQFF.

This clone was counted only a few times. The rearrangement uses TRBV7-2 and TRBJ2-7; no clear D. Trimming stripped 5 bases from V and 4 bases from J, with 15 bases between. Germline lookup yields CDR1 SGHTA and CDR2 FQGNSA. CDR3 size: 14 residues. As DNA, the CDR3 is TGTGCCAGCAGCCCCGCACAGATCCCATACGAGCAGTACTTC. The encoded protein is CASSPAQIPYEQYF.

This clone was seen just once. CDR3 protein: CASSRWTGGSQSAEAFF. Here the CDR3 DNA reads TGTGCCAGCAGCCGCTGGACGGGAGGCTCCCAAAGCGCTGAAGCTTTCTTT. V and J are TRBV16 and TRBJ1-1; D unclear. The CDR3 has 17 amino acids. V was cut by 4 bases and J by 6 bases, with 24 bases left in between. Germline-derived CDR1 and CDR2 are KGHSY and FQNENV.

V is TRBV7-9 and J is TRBJ2-1; TRBD2 aligns across 10 bases. Germline CDR1 reads SEHNR; CDR2 reads FQNEAQ (reference sequence). V lost 3 bases, J lost 8 bases, and 7 bases stayed unmatched. This CDR3 contains 15 residues. The CDR3 coding sequence is TGTGCCAGCAGCTTGAGCGGGAGGGCTACGGATGAGCAGTTCTTC. Its protein product is CASSLSGRATDEQFF.

The J gene is TRBJ2-7, the V gene TRBV19; D is possibly TRBD1 (6 bases). The CDR3 covers 14 residues. V lost 4 bases to trimming and J lost 3 bases, with 13 bases between them. Germline assignment: CDR1 LNHDA and CDR2 SQIVND (reference sequence). The CDR3 spells CASSNRETYYEQYF. CDR3 DNA: TGTGCCAGTAGTAACAGGGAAACCTACTACGAGCAGTACTTC.

This chain uses TRBV5-1 with TRBJ2-5; 7 bases agree with TRBD1. CDR1 and CDR2 (germline): SGHRS, YFSETQ. The CDR3 is made up of 14 amino acids. V was clipped by 1 base and J by 3 bases; unmatched bases: 3. The CDR3 DNA reads as TGCGCCAGCAGCTTGACAGGGGCTAAAGAGACCCAGTACTTC. It translates to CASSLTGAKETQYF. Full variable domain (remainder filled in from reference TRBV5-1 and TRBJ2-5): KAGVTQTPRYLIKTRGQQVTLSCSPISGHRSVSWYQQTPGQGLQFLFEYFSETQRNKGNFPGRFSGRQFSNSRSEMNVSTLELGDSALYLCASSLTGAKETQYFGPGTRLLVL.

V is TRBV15 and J is TRBJ2-7, with 11 bases identical to TRBD1. The V gene's germline CDR1 is LNHNV and CDR2 YYDKDF (reference sequence). Trimming at V came to 5 bases and at J to 0 bases, leaving 9 bases not matched to a gene. This CDR3 is built from 17 residues. CDR3: CATSPGTGGSLSYEQYF. CDR3 nucleotides: TGTGCCACCAGCCCGGGGACAGGGGGATCACTCTCCTACGAGCAGTACTTC.

This chain connects TRBV6-5 to TRBJ1-3; D remains ambiguous. The V gene's germline CDR1 is MNHEY and CDR2 SVGAGI. V lost 1 base and J 8 bases, leaving 12 bases between the germline ends. This CDR3 is 14 amino acids long. The CDR3 bases are TGTGCCAGCAGTTACTTAGACCGAGGAGACACCATATATTTT. It translates to CASSYLDRGDTIYF.

In its sample, this clone was seen a few times. The J gene is TRBJ2-7, the V gene TRBV19; perhaps TRBD1 as D (6 bases). Germline V CDR1 and CDR2: LNHDA, SQIVND (reference sequence). V was shortened by 5 bases and J by 0 bases, with 11 bases between the two germline ends. The CDR3 covers 14 residues. The CDR3 DNA is TGTGCCAGTAGTCCCCTGGGGGCCTCCTACGAGCAGTACTTC. Translation gives CASSPLGASYEQYF.

The rearrangement joins TRBV11-1 to TRBJ1-5, with TRBD1 as a possible D gene (5 bases). V was clipped by 3 bases and J by 7 bases, with 10 bases between them. The CDR3 contains 13 residues. Germline V lookup: CDR1 SGHAT, CDR2 FQDESV (reference sequence). The CDR3 here is CASSFMSGQPQHF. CDR3 nucleotide sequence: TGTGCCAGCAGCTTCATGTCAGGGCAGCCCCAGCATTTT.

The V gene is TRBV14, the J gene TRBJ2-2, with a tentative D call TRBD2 (5 bases). V lost 1 base and J lost 6, with 21 bases in between. Germline V gene sequence: CDR1 SGHDN, CDR2 FVKESK. The CDR3 sequence is 18 residues long. This CDR3 reads CASSQVSLRAPRAGELFF. CDR3 in DNA: TGTGCCAGCAGCCAAGTGTCCCTGAGGGCCCCTAGGGCCGGGGAGCTGTTTTTT.

This chain links TRBV7-2 with TRBJ2-5, with 8 bases that match TRBD2. Germline-derived CDR1 and CDR2 are SGHTA and FQGNSA. This CDR3 comprises 15 residues. The trim removed 7 bases at V and 5 bases at J, leaving 12 bases unmatched. The chain's CDR3 is CASTSLAVVGETQYF. The CDR3 DNA is TGTGCCAGCACCTCACTAGCGGTCGTGGGTGAGACCCAGTACTTC.

This chain joins TRBV6-5 and TRBJ1-4, with D perhaps TRBD1 (5 bases). Trimming removed 4 bases from V and 0 bases from J, with 6 bases in between. CDR1 is MNHEY, CDR2 SVGAGI, per germline. This CDR3 comprises 14 residues. The CDR3 spells CASSLTATNEKLFF. As DNA, the CDR3 is TGTGCCAGCAGTTTGACAGCAACTAATGAAAAACTGTTTTTT.

V usage is TRBV27 and J usage is TRBJ2-6; tentative D call: TRBD1 (6 bases). The CDR3 runs to 16 residues. Trimming took off 6 bases at V and 2 bases at J, with 14 bases between the two ends. Germline V gene data show CDR1 as MNHEY and CDR2 as SMNVEV (reference sequence). As DNA, the CDR3 is TGTGCCAGCAGGAAAGGAGACAGGACTGGGGCCAACGTCCTGACTTTC. It codes for CASRKGDRTGANVLTF.

With regard to this clone: This sample also contains other DNA sequences that code for the same CDR3. This chain connects TRBV5-1 to TRBJ1-1, with 7 bases lining up with TRBD1. J lost 4 bases, V lost 0 bases, and 3 bases had no gene match. Germline V gene sequence: CDR1 SGHRS, CDR2 YFSETQ. The CDR3 covers 14 residues. CDR3 in DNA: TGCGCCAGCAGCTTGGGACAGGGAAGCACTGAAGCTTTCTTT. Translated: CASSLGQGSTEAFF.

This clone was recorded a few times. This chain joins TRBV11-2 and TRBJ2-1, with 12 bases lining up with TRBD2. The CDR3 length is 15 residues. Germline lookup yields CDR1 SGHAT and CDR2 FQNNGV. Trimming cost V 5 bases and J 8 bases; bases outside gene matches: 7. This chain's CDR3 is CASSLLAGGWDEQFF. CDR3 in DNA: TGTGCCAGCAGCCTACTAGCGGGAGGTTGGGATGAGCAGTTCTTC.

The chain uses TRBV19 and TRBJ1-4, with D perhaps TRBD1 (5 bases). Germline V CDR1 and CDR2: LNHDA, SQIVND (reference sequence). This CDR3 is 14 amino acids long. Trimming took 3 bases from V and 8 from J, leaving 13 bases between them. CDR3 in DNA: TGTGCCAGTAGTATCGAAACCCACAGGGAAAAACTGTTTTTT. It encodes CASSIETHREKLFF.

DNA for the CDR3: TGTGCCAGCAGGGGAAACAGGGGTAGCCCTGGGGCTTTCTTT. As protein: CASRGNRGSPGAFF. The chain employs TRBV2 and TRBJ1-1; 7 positions match TRBD1. CDR1 SNHLY and CDR2 FYNNEI come from the germline V gene. There are 14 residues in the CDR3. The ends lost 6 bases at V and 11 bases at J; junction bases unmatched: 15.

The chain combines TRBV5-8 with TRBJ2-7; 8 bases fit TRBD1. The germline gives CDR1 SGHTS, CDR2 YDEGEE. This CDR3 contains 16 residues. Trimming cost V 1 base and J 6 bases; bases outside gene matches: 12. The DNA for the CDR3 is TGTGCCAGCAGCTTGTTGGGGACAGGAAGATCACGCGAGCAGTACTTC. Protein: CASSLLGTGRSREQYF. Filled out from reference TRBV5-8 and TRBJ2-7, the complete variable domain reads EAGVTQSPTHLIKTRGQQATLRCSPISGHTSVYWYQQALGLGLQFLLWYDEGEERNRGNFPPRFSGRQFPNYSSELNVNALELEDSALYLCASSLLGTGRSREQYFGPGTRLTVT.

This clone came up once. This chain links TRBV7-2 with TRBJ2-5, with TRBD2 matching over 8 bases. Germline V gives CDR1 SGHTA, CDR2 FQGNSA. With 1 base clipped from V and 3 bases from J, the junction kept 10 bases outside the gene matches. This CDR3 is built from 17 residues. CDR3 region: CASSLVPGLAEEETQYF. Written as DNA, the CDR3 is TGTGCCAGCAGCTTAGTGCCAGGACTAGCTGAGGAAGAGACCCAGTACTTC.

V and J are TRBV5-8 and TRBJ1-1; a possible D gene is TRBD1 (6 bases). The CDR3 consists of 14 residues. Per the germline V gene, CDR1 is SGHTS and CDR2 is YDEGEE. With 2 bases removed from V and 1 base from J, the gap between germline ends came to 9 bases. CDR3 nucleotide sequence: TGTGCCAGCAGCTTTGGCAGGGGGAACACTGAAGCTTTCTTT. Translation: CASSFGRGNTEAFF.

The V and J genes are TRBV29-1 and TRBJ2-1, with 9 bases aligning to TRBD1. The J segment lost 5 bases and the V segment lost 4 bases, leaving 3 bases of the junction unmatched. There are 13 residues in the CDR3. CDR1 is SQVTM and CDR2 is ANQGSEA in the germline V gene. CDR3 nucleotides: TGCAGCGTTGGGGACAGGGCAAACAATGAGCAGTTCTTC. Translating gives CSVGDRANNEQFF.

This chain joins TRBV9 and TRBJ2-1; 9 positions agree with TRBD2. Germline trimming cut 3 bases from V and 5 bases from J; bases unmatched to any gene: 6. The germline CDR1 and CDR2 sequences are SGDLS and YYNGEE. The CDR3 is made up of 15 amino acids. The DNA of the CDR3 is TGTGCCAGCAGCGGTAGACTAGCGGAAGACAATGAGCAGTTCTTC. Its translation: CASSGRLAEDNEQFF.

This clone was picked up one time. The chain is built from TRBV19 and TRBJ1-1, with D possibly TRBD1 on 5 matching bases. Trimming cost V 3 bases and J 6 bases, with 20 bases left between them. Per the germline V gene, CDR1 is LNHDA and CDR2 is SQIVND (reference sequence). This CDR3 is built from 16 residues. The CDR3: CASSIWGVGVRAEAFF. The CDR3 bases are TGTGCCAGTAGTATTTGGGGCGTAGGTGTACGGGCTGAAGCTTTCTTT.

This sequence joins TRBV30 and TRBJ1-1; maybe TRBD1 (5 bases). The CDR3 length is 15 residues. Trimming cost V 2 bases and J 0 bases, with 13 bases left between them. The germline gives CDR1 GTSNPN, CDR2 SVGIG (reference sequence). This chain's CDR3 is CAWSPDPGVNTEAFF. Written as DNA, the CDR3 is TGTGCCTGGAGTCCTGACCCGGGGGTGAACACTGAAGCTTTCTTT.

The rearrangement joins TRBV7-6 to TRBJ2-3, with 11 bases matching TRBD2. V gave up 5 bases and J gave up 3 bases; unmatched junction bases: 4. CDR1 and CDR2 from the germline V gene are SGHVS and FNYEAQ. The CDR3 runs 15 residues. CDR3 sequence (DNA): TGTGCCAGCAGCCCGGGACTAGCGGCGACAGATACGCAGTATTTT. Amino acid sequence: CASSPGLAATDTQYF.

Comment on this clone: The identical CDR3 is also encoded by other nucleotide sequences in the sample. The rearrangement joins TRBV28 to TRBJ2-5, with 7 positions matching TRBD1. Germline CDR1 reads MDHEN; CDR2 reads SYDVKM. The CDR3 length is 15 residues. J was trimmed by 6 bases and V by 6 bases; bases with no gene match: 13. CDR3 bases: TGTGCCAGCAGCCTTAAATACAGGGGATTGAAGACCCAGTACTTC. This encodes CASSLKYRGLKTQYF. The complete variable domain, with remaining parts taken from reference TRBV28 and TRBJ2-5, reads DVKVTQSSRYLVKRTGEKVFLECVQDMDHENMFWYRQDPGLGLRLIYFSYDVKMKEKGDIPEGYSVSREKKERFSLILESASTNQTSMYLCASSLKYRGLKTQYFGPGTRLLVL.